The 32 T cell receptor beta chains listed next were all sequenced from one sample in a study of cytomegalovirus exposure and HLA in healthy donors. The repertoire was sequenced with immunoSEQ multiplex PCR; TCRdb's copy has only in-frame clones and lacks some. The sample lists some 70,000 clones; 95% to 97% were seen once. Sequenced input: PBMCs. These TCRs come from a man aged 18 to 30 in good health and CMV-seronegative.

The CDR3 loop is CASSPTGSRWEQYF. CDR3 sequence (DNA): TGTGCCAGTAGCCCGACAGGCTCTCGATGGGAGCAGTACTTC. The rearrangement joins TRBV19 to TRBJ2-7; perhaps TRBD1 as D (6 bases). Trimming removed 6 bases at V and 7 bases at J, with 19 bases between. The CDR3 runs 14 residues. Germline V gene lookup returns CDR1 LNHDA and CDR2 SQIVND (reference sequence).

This sequence joins TRBV11-3 and TRBJ1-3, with 8 bases lining up with TRBD1. CDR1 and CDR2 from the germline V gene are SGHNT and YENEEA. This CDR3 contains 16 residues. V gave up 5 bases and J gave up 0 bases; unmatched junction bases: 6. CDR3 in amino acids: CASSPRDRHSGNTIYF. CDR3 sequence (DNA): TGTGCCAGCAGCCCGCGGGACAGGCACTCTGGAAACACCATATATTTT. The full variable domain, with the rest looked up from reference TRBV11-3 and TRBJ1-3, is EAGVVQSPRYKIIEKKQPVAFWCNPISGHNTLYWYLQNLGQGPELLIRYENEEAVDDSQLPKDRFSAERLKGVDSTLKIQPAELGDSAVYLCASSPRDRHSGNTIYFGEGSWLTVV.

This clone was seen only a few times. The chain has TRBV7-2 and TRBJ2-5; 9 positions match TRBD2. From germline, CDR1 is SGHTA and CDR2 FQGNSA. The CDR3 runs 14 residues. Losses at the gene ends were 3 bases for V and 5 bases for J; bases not matched to a gene: 4. The CDR3 here is CASSFSGRGETQYF. The CDR3 DNA sequence: TGTGCCAGCAGCTTTAGCGGGAGAGGGGAGACCCAGTACTTC.

This clone has a single count. J is TRBJ2-7 and V is TRBV5-1; TRBD1 aligns across 12 bases. With V trimmed by 5 bases and J by 5 bases, 5 bases remained unmatched. The CDR3 totals 14 residues. CDR1 SGHRS and CDR2 YFSETQ come from the germline V gene. CDR3 in amino acids: CASRPGQGADEQYF. The CDR3 coding sequence is TGCGCCAGCAGACCGGGACAGGGGGCGGACGAGCAGTACTTC. The full variable domain, completed using reference TRBV5-1 and TRBJ2-7, is KAGVTQTPRYLIKTRGQQVTLSCSPISGHRSVSWYQQTPGQGLQFLFEYFSETQRNKGNFPGRFSGRQFSNSRSEMNVSTLELGDSALYLCASRPGQGADEQYFGPGTRLTVT.

The rearrangement uses TRBV2 and TRBJ2-1; TRBD1 agrees at 7 bases. This CDR3 region has 15 residues. The V gene end was trimmed by 8 bases and the J gene end by 6 bases; junction bases not matched to a gene: 13. Germline loops: CDR1 SNHLY, CDR2 FYNNEI. The chain's CDR3 is CASRRDSTPLNEQFF. DNA of the CDR3: TGTGCCAGCCGTAGGGACAGCACACCCCTCAATGAGCAGTTCTTC. The complete variable domain, with remaining parts taken from reference TRBV2 and TRBJ2-1, reads EPEVTQTPSHQVTQMGQEVILRCVPISNHLYFYWYRQILGQKVEFLVSFYNNEISEKSEIFDDQFSVERPDGSNFTLKIRSTKLEDSAMYFCASRRDSTPLNEQFFGPGTRLTVL.

The chain links TRBV29-1 to TRBJ2-1; perhaps TRBD2 as D (6 bases). Germline V CDR1 and CDR2: SQVTM, ANQGSEA. The V gene lost 7 bases and the J gene lost 2 bases, with 21 bases spanning the gap. There are 16 residues in the CDR3. CDR3 coding DNA: TGCAGCGCTTCAACTCCTAGCGTCCTCACCTACAATGAGCAGTTCTTC. Translating it yields CSASTPSVLTYNEQFF.

The V call is TRBV6-1, the J call TRBJ1-4; no clear D. The CDR3 is 13 residues long. Germline lookup yields CDR1 MNHNS and CDR2 SASEGT. Trimming removed 6 bases from V and 4 bases from J, with 9 bases in between. The CDR3 DNA reads as TGTGCCAGCAGCGTACTATTTAATGAAAAACTGTTTTTT. The encoded protein is CASSVLFNEKLFF.

The V call is TRBV5-1, the J call TRBJ2-7, with 14 positions matching TRBD2. In germline, CDR1 is SGHRS, CDR2 YFSETQ. The CDR3 covers 14 residues. The junction had 6 bases not matched to a gene; V was cut back by 6 bases and J by 7 bases. The CDR3: CASNSGLAGEEQYF. Written as DNA, the CDR3 is TGCGCCAGCAATTCGGGACTAGCGGGAGAGGAGCAGTACTTC.

V is TRBV28 and J is TRBJ1-3, with TRBD1 matching over 8 bases. The V segment lost 6 bases and the J segment 3 bases; nucleotides outside the gene matches: 4. CDR3 length equals 14 residues. Per the germline V gene, CDR1 is MDHEN and CDR2 is SYDVKM. The DNA of the CDR3 is TGTGCCAGCAGCCCAGGGGGCGATGGAAACACCATATATTTT. This codes for CASSPGGDGNTIYF.

V usage is TRBV7-9 and J usage is TRBJ2-1; the match to TRBD2 covers 7 bases. This CDR3 comprises 14 residues. Germline-derived CDR1 and CDR2 are SEHNR and FQNEAQ (reference sequence). Losses at the gene ends were 2 bases for V and 5 bases for J; bases not matched to a gene: 3. This chain's CDR3 is CASSLSTSNNEQFF. The CDR3 region has the DNA TGTGCCAGCAGCTTATCGACTAGCAACAATGAGCAGTTCTTC.

This clone was counted a few times. The V call is TRBV7-8, the J call TRBJ2-7; 11 nucleotides align to TRBD1. Germline CDR1 is SGHVS and CDR2 is FQNEAQ. The V segment lost 5 bases and the J segment 2 bases; nucleotides outside the gene matches: 8. There are 16 residues in the CDR3. The CDR3 nucleotides are TGTGCCAGCAGCGCTCGCGGGACAGGGGGTACCTACGAGCAGTACTTC. The encoded protein is CASSARGTGGTYEQYF. Complete variable domain (other parts from reference TRBV7-8 and TRBJ2-7): GAGVSQSPRYKVAKRGQDVALRCDPISGHVSLFWYQQALGQGPEFLTYFQNEAQLDKSGLPSDRFFAERPEGSVSTLKIQRTQQEDSAVYLCASSARGTGGTYEQYFGPGTRLTVT.

The J gene is TRBJ1-2, the V gene TRBV5-1; possible D gene TRBD1, 5 bases. The CDR3 runs 15 residues. Deletions cut 5 bases from V and 4 bases from J, with 18 bases between. Germline CDR1 reads SGHRS; CDR2 reads YFSETQ. CDR3 loop: CASSVRRGSIYGYTF. CDR3 DNA sequence: TGCGCCAGCAGTGTTCGAAGGGGCTCGATCTATGGCTACACCTTC.

This chain connects TRBV11-2 to TRBJ2-1; 8 bases are a match to TRBD1. With V trimmed by 0 bases and J by 9 bases, 10 bases remained unmatched. CDR1 SGHAT and CDR2 FQNNGV come from the germline V gene. The CDR3 contains 16 residues. CDR3 sequence (DNA): TGTGCCAGCAGCTTAGACCGGGGGACAGGTACGGGTGAGCAGTTCTTC. It translates to CASSLDRGTGTGEQFF.

The J gene is TRBJ1-1, the V gene TRBV28; D ambiguous. The CDR3 has 13 amino acids. Germline V gene lookup returns CDR1 MDHEN and CDR2 SYDVKM. The V end was cut by 7 bases, the J end by 10 bases, with 19 bases between. CDR3 loop: CASTIPAAPRAFF. The CDR3 region has the DNA TGTGCCAGCACTATTCCCGCCGCTCCTAGAGCTTTCTTT.

Written as DNA, the CDR3 is TGCGCCAGCAGAGCCCCAGGGGTGAACACTGAAGCTTTCTTT. It codes for CASRAPGVNTEAFF. This chain links TRBV4-1 with TRBJ1-1; maybe TRBD1 (6 bases). Germline CDR1 and CDR2: MGHRA and YSYEKL. Trimming took 6 bases from V and 0 from J, leaving 11 bases between them. This CDR3 has 14 residues.

The chain recombines TRBV7-2 with TRBJ1-1; D is unclear. In germline, CDR1 is SGHTA, CDR2 FQGNSA. The germline V and J ends were trimmed by 5 bases and 1 base, with 14 bases remaining between them. CDR3 length: 15 residues. The CDR3 loop is CASSRAGRANTEAFF. The CDR3 DNA reads as TGTGCCAGCAGCCGAGCGGGGAGGGCGAACACTGAAGCTTTCTTT.

The V call is TRBV19, the J call TRBJ1-1; no reliable D call. V was shortened by 3 bases and J by 10 bases, with 21 bases between the two germline ends. The CDR3 is 15 residues long. Germline CDR1 and CDR2: LNHDA and SQIVND (reference sequence). For the CDR3, the DNA is TGTGCCAGTAGTATGAACACGGGATCTCCGAACGGAGCTTTCTTT. Amino acid sequence: CASSMNTGSPNGAFF.

The chain carries TRBV5-3 and TRBJ1-5, with D possibly TRBD1 on 5 matching bases. TRBV5-3 is reported as an ORF; its role is uncertain. V gave up 0 bases and J gave up 6 bases, with 10 bases separating them. This CDR3 is built from 14 residues. This chain's CDR3 is CARSLVQGTQPQHF. The CDR3 DNA reads as TGTGCCAGAAGCTTGGTGCAGGGTACTCAGCCCCAGCATTTT.

V is TRBV6-1 and J is TRBJ2-4; TRBD1 agrees at 7 bases. The ends lost 10 bases at V and 1 base at J; junction bases unmatched: 10. Germline CDR1 and CDR2: MNHNS and SASEGT. The CDR3 is 15 amino acids. CDR3 region: CATMTGTIAKNIQYF. The CDR3 DNA reads as TGTGCCACAATGACAGGGACAATCGCCAAAAACATTCAGTACTTC.

The V gene is TRBV27, the J gene TRBJ2-7, with 8 bases identical to TRBD1. CDR3 length equals 14 residues. With V trimmed by 8 bases and J by 2 bases, 8 bases remained unmatched. The germline V gene encodes CDR1 MNHEY and CDR2 SMNVEV (reference sequence). The CDR3 DNA is TGTGCCAGCTCTCCCATCAGGGGGCCCTACGAGCAGTACTTC. Translating it yields CASSPIRGPYEQYF.

With respect to this clone: Other DNA sequences in the sample encode the same CDR3. This sequence joins TRBV5-4 and TRBJ2-1; TRBD2 matches at 7 bases. This CDR3 comprises 15 residues. V lost 1 base and J lost 0; bases outside the gene matches: 1. Germline CDR1 and CDR2: SGHNT and YYREEE (reference sequence). For the CDR3, the DNA is TGTGCCAGCAGCTTGCGCGGGAGCTCCTACAATGAGCAGTTCTTC. Residues: CASSLRGSSYNEQFF. Full variable domain (outside the CDR3, taken from reference TRBV5-4 and TRBJ2-1): ETGVTQSPTHLIKTRGQQVTLRCSSQSGHNTVSWYQQALGQGPQFIFQYYREEENGRGNFPPRFSGLQFPNYSSELNVNALELDDSALYLCASSLRGSSYNEQFFGPGTRLTVL.

The chain employs TRBV6-5 and TRBJ2-5; TRBD2 is a possible D gene (5 bases). Germline V gene sequence: CDR1 MNHEY, CDR2 SVGAGI. The V end lost 6 bases, the J end lost 0 bases, and 11 bases lay between the germline ends. There are 14 residues in the CDR3. The CDR3 DNA follows: TGTGCCAGCAGCTTCACGGGGTACCAAGAGACCCAGTACTTC. Translating gives CASSFTGYQETQYF.

The genes are TRBV5-1 and TRBJ1-1; D unclear. The V and J ends lost 0 bases and 1 base respectively, with 7 bases between them. The CDR3 contains 14 residues. Germline CDR1 reads SGHRS; CDR2 reads YFSETQ. CDR3 protein: CASSLGQKNTEAFF. The CDR3 bases are TGCGCCAGCAGCTTGGGGCAAAAGAACACTGAAGCTTTCTTT. The variable domain in full, completed from reference TRBV5-1 and TRBJ1-1, reads KAGVTQTPRYLIKTRGQQVTLSCSPISGHRSVSWYQQTPGQGLQFLFEYFSETQRNKGNFPGRFSGRQFSNSRSEMNVSTLELGDSALYLCASSLGQKNTEAFFGQGTRLTVV.

The chain joins TRBV6-1 to TRBJ1-2, with D possibly being TRBD1 (6 bases). The germline gives CDR1 MNHNS, CDR2 SASEGT. Trimming took 6 bases from V and 4 from J, leaving 15 bases between them. The CDR3 runs 14 residues. DNA of the CDR3: TGTGCCAGCAGAGATGGGGGGGCAGGCTATGGCTACACCTTC. The encoded protein is CASRDGGAGYGYTF.

The chain recombines TRBV30 with TRBJ1-1; no definite D call. This CDR3 is 11 amino acids long. CDR1 and CDR2 from the germline V gene are GTSNPN and SVGIG (reference sequence). Between the trimmed V and J ends, which lost 3 bases and 8 bases, there was a span of 10 bases. The CDR3 reads CAWSHSTEAFF. The CDR3 DNA follows: TGTGCCTGGAGCCACTCCACCGAAGCTTTCTTT.

This clone has a single count. The chain couples TRBV28 to TRBJ1-5; no firm D call. V dropped 6 bases and J dropped 2 bases, with 14 bases sitting between them. The CDR3 runs to 15 residues. Germline V gene data show CDR1 as MDHEN and CDR2 as SYDVKM. Written as DNA, the CDR3 is TGTGCCAGCAGCCCTGCGGGGTCGCGCAATCAGCCCCAGCATTTT. It codes for CASSPAGSRNQPQHF.

V and J are TRBV5-1 and TRBJ2-2, with 10 bases matching TRBD2. The CDR3 covers 16 residues. Germline V gives CDR1 SGHRS, CDR2 YFSETQ. With V trimmed by 0 bases and J by 1 base, 0 bases remained unmatched. As DNA, the CDR3 is TGCGCCAGCAGCTTGGGGACTAGCGGGAACACCGGGGAGCTGTTTTTT. Its translation: CASSLGTSGNTGELFF.

The chain employs TRBV11-3 and TRBJ2-1, with a weak D call TRBD2 (6 bases). Per germline, CDR1 SGHNT and CDR2 YENEEA. The ends were cut back, 5 bases at V and 3 bases at J, with 20 bases in the middle. The CDR3 runs to 17 residues. DNA of the CDR3: TGTGCCAGCAGCCCACGCGTCCGGGACTCCCACTACAATGAGCAGTTCTTC. Its translation is CASSPRVRDSHYNEQFF.

A single count supports this clone. This sequence joins TRBV6-1 and TRBJ1-5; 8 bases match TRBD1. Germline loops: CDR1 MNHNS, CDR2 SASEGT. The CDR3 is 14 residues long. V lost 4 bases to trimming and J lost 3 bases; unmatched junction nucleotides: 2. Here the CDR3 DNA reads TGTGCCAGCAGTGGGACAGGGCCCAATCAGCCCCAGCATTTT. It translates to CASSGTGPNQPQHF.

The CDR3 coding sequence is TGTGCCAGCAGGGGCGGGGGAGAGACCCAGTACTTC. It codes for CASRGGGETQYF. The chain employs TRBV2 and TRBJ2-5, with 7 bases matching TRBD2. CDR3 length: 12 amino acids. Trimming cost V 6 bases and J 4 bases; bases outside gene matches: 2. In germline, CDR1 is SNHLY, CDR2 FYNNEI.

The V gene is TRBV6-1, the J gene TRBJ1-2; 9 positions agree with TRBD1. Trimming removed 0 bases from V and 6 bases from J; junction bases left unmatched: 8. The germline CDR1 and CDR2 sequences are MNHNS and SASEGT. The CDR3 has 16 residues. CDR3 protein: CASSEAGTGRMDGYTF. CDR3 in DNA: TGTGCCAGCAGTGAAGCGGGGACAGGGCGGATGGATGGCTACACCTTC.

This chain uses TRBV10-1 with TRBJ2-1, with 9 positions matching TRBD2. V trimming: 5 bases; J trimming: 6 bases; junction bases outside the gene matches: 2. The V gene's germline CDR1 is WNHNN and CDR2 SYGVQD (reference sequence). CDR3 length: 13 residues. The CDR3 is CASSPAGGNEQFF. The DNA of the CDR3 is TGCGCCAGCAGTCCAGCGGGAGGCAATGAGCAGTTCTTC.